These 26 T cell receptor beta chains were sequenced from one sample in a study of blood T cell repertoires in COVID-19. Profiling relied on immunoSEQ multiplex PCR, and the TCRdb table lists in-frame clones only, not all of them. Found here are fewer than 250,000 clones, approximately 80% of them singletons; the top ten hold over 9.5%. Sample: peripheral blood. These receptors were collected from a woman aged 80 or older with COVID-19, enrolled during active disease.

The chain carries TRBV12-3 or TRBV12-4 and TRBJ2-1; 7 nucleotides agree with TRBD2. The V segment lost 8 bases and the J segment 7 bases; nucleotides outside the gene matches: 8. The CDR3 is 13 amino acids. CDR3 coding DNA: TGTGCCAGCTCTAGCGGCCAGATTAATGAGCAGTTCTTC. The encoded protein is CASSSGQINEQFF.

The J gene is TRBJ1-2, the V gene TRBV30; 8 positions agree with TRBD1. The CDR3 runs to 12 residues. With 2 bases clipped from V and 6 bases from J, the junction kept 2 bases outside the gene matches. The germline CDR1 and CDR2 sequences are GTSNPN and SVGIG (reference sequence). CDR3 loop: CAWSRQGNGYTF. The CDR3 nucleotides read TGTGCCTGGAGTCGACAGGGGAATGGCTACACCTTC.

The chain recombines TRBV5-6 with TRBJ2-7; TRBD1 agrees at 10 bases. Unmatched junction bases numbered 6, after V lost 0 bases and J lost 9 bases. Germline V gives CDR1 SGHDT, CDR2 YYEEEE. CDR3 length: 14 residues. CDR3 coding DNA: TGTGCCAGCAGCTTGGGACAGGGGGCGCAAGGGCAGTACTTC. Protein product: CASSLGQGAQGQYF.

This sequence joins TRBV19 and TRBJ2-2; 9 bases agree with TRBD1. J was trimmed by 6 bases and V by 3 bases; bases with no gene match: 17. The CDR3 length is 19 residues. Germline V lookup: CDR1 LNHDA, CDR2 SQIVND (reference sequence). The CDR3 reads CASSMGTGSLRRKPGELFF. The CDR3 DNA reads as TGTGCCAGTAGTATGGGGACAGGGTCCCTTAGGCGCAAACCCGGGGAGCTGTTTTTT.

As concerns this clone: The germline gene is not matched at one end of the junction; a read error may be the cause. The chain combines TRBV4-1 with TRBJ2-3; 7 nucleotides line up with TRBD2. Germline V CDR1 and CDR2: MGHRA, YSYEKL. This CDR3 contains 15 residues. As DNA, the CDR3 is TGCGCCAGCAGCCAAGATCCGGGACTAACAGATACGCGGTATTTT. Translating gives CASSQDPGLTDTRYF.

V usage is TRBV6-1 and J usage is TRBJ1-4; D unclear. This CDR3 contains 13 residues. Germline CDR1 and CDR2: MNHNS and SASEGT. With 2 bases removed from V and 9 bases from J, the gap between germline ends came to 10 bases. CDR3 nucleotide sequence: TGTGCCAGCAGTGAACCCGAGGTGAAAAAACTGTTTTTT. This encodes CASSEPEVKKLFF.

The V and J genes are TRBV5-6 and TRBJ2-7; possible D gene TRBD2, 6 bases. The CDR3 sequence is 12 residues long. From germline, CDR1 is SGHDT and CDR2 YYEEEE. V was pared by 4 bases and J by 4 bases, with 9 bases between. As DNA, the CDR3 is TGTGCCAGCAGCCACGGGGGATACGAGCAGTACGTC. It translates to CASSHGGYEQYV.

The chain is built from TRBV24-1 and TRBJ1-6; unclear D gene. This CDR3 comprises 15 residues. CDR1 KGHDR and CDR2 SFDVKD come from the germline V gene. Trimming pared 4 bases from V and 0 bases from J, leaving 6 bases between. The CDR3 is CATSDGSSYNSPLHF. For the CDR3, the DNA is TGTGCCACCAGTGACGGGAGCTCCTATAATTCACCCCTCCACTTT.

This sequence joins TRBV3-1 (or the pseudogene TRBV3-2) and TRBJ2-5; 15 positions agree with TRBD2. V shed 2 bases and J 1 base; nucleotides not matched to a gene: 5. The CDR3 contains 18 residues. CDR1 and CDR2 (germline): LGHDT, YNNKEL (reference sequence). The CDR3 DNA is TGTGCCAGCAGCCAATACGGGACTAGCGGGGGGAGCCAAGAGACCCAGTACTTC. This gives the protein CASSQYGTSGGSQETQYF.

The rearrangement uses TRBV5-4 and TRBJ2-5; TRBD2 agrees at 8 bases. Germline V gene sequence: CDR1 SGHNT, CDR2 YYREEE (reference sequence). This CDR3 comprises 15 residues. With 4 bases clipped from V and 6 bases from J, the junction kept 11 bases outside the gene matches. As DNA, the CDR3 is TGTGCCAGCAGCCCGCCGGGACTAGAAATGAAGACCCAGTACTTC. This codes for CASSPPGLEMKTQYF.

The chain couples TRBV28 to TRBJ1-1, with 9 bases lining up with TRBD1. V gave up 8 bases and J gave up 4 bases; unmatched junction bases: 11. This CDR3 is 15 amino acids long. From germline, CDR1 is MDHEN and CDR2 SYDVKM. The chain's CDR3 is CASGTGTGLTTEAFF. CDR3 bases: TGTGCCAGCGGAACCGGGACAGGGCTCACCACTGAAGCTTTCTTT.

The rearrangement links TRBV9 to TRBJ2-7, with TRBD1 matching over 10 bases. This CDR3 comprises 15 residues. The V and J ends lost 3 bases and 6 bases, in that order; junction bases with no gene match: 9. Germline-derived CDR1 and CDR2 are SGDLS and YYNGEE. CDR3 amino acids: CASSGSAGTGAEQYF. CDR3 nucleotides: TGTGCCAGCAGCGGATCAGCCGGGACAGGGGCCGAGCAGTACTTC.

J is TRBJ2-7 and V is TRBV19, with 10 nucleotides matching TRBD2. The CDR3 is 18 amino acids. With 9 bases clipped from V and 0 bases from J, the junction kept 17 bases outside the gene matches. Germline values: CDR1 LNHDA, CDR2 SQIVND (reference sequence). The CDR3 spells CARSPGSGGSRVSYEQYV. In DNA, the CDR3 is TGTGCCAGAAGCCCGGGTAGCGGGGGGTCTCGGGTCTCCTACGAGCAGTACGTC.

CDR3 DNA sequence: TGCAGCGCCGGGTCTGCATATGGCTACACCTTC. Encoded protein: CSAGSAYGYTF. The chain recombines TRBV29-1 with TRBJ1-2; no firm D call. Germline V CDR1 and CDR2: SQVTM, ANQGSEA. The CDR3 length is 11 residues. V lost 7 bases and J lost 5, with 11 bases in between. The full variable domain, its missing parts supplied by reference TRBV29-1 and TRBJ1-2, is SAVISQKPSRDICQRGTSLTIQCQVDSQVTMMFWYRQQPGQSLTLIATANQGSEATYESGFVIDKFPISRPNLTFSTLTVSNMSPEDSSIYLCSAGSAYGYTFGSGTRLTVV.

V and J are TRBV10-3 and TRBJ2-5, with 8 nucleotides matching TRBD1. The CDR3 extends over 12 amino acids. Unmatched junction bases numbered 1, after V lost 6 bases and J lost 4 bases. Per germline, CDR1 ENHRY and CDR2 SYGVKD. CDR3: CAIRTGAETQYF. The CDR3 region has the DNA TGTGCCATCAGGACAGGGGCAGAGACCCAGTACTTC.

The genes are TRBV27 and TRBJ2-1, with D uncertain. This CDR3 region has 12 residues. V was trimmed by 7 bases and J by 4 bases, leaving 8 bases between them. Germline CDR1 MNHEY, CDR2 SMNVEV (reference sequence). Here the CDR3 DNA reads TGTGCCAGCACTCCCGGGTACAATGAGCAGTTCTTC. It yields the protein CASTPGYNEQFF.

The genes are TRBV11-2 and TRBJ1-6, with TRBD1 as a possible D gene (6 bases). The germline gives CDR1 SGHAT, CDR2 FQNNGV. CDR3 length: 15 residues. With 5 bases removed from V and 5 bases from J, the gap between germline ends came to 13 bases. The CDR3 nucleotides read TGTGCCAGCAGCCCCCGGGACACAGATAATTCACCCCTCCACTTT. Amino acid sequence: CASSPRDTDNSPLHF.

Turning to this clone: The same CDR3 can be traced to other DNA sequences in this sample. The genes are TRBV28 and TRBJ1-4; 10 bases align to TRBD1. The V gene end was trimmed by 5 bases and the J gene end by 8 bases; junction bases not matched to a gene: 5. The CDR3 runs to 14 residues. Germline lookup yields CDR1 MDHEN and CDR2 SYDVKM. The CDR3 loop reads CASSLDRGREKLFF. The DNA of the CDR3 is TGTGCCAGCAGTCTAGACAGGGGGCGGGAAAAACTGTTTTTT. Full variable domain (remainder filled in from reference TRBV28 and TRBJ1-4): DVKVTQSSRYLVKRTGEKVFLECVQDMDHENMFWYRQDPGLGLRLIYFSYDVKMKEKGDIPEGYSVSREKKERFSLILESASTNQTSMYLCASSLDRGREKLFFGSGTQLSVL.

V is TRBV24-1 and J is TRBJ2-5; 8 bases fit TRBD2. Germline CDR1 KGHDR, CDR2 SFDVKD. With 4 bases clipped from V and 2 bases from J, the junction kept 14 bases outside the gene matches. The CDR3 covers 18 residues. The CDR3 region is CATSDPNPITGGQETQYF. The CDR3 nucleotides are TGTGCCACCAGTGACCCCAACCCGATAACGGGGGGGCAAGAGACCCAGTACTTC.

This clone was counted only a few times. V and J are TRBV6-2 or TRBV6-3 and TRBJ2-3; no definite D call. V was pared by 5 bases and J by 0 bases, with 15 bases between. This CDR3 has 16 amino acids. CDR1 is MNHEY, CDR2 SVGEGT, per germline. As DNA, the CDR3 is TGTGCCAGCAGTATCGGTGGTCACCCTAGCACAGATACGCAGTATTTT. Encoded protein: CASSIGGHPSTDTQYF.

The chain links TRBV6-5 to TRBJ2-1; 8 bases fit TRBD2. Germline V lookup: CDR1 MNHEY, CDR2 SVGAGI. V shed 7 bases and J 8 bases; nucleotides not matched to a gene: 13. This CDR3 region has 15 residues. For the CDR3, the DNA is TGTGCCAGCATGGCCGGGACTAGAATTGTTCATGAGCAGTTCTTC. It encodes CASMAGTRIVHEQFF.

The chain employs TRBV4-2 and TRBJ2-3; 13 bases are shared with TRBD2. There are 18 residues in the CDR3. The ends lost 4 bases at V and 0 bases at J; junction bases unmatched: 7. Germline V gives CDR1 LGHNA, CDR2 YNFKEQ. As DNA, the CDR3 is TGTGCCAGCAGCCCCAGACTAGCGGGGGGACCTAGCACAGATACGCAGTATTTT. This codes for CASSPRLAGGPSTDTQYF.

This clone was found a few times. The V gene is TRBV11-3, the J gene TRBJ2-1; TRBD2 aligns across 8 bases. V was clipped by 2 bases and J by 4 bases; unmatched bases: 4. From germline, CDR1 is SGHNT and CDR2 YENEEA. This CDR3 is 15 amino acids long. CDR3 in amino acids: CASSLKRGPYNEQFF. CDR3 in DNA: TGTGCCAGCAGCTTAAAGCGGGGGCCTTACAATGAGCAGTTCTTC.

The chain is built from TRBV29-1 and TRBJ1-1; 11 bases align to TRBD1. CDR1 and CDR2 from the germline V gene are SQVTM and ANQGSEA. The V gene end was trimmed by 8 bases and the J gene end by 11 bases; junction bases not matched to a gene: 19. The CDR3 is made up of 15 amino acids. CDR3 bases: TGCAGCACAATACCATCGGACAGGGGGCCTCTCACCGCTTTCTTT. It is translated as CSTIPSDRGPLTAFF.

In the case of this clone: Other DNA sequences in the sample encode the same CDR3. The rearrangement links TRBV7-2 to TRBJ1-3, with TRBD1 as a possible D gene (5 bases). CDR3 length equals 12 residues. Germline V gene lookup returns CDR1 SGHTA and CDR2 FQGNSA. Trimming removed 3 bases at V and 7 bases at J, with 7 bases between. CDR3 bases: TGTGCCAGCAGCTTTCCAGGGAACACCATATATTTT. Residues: CASSFPGNTIYF.

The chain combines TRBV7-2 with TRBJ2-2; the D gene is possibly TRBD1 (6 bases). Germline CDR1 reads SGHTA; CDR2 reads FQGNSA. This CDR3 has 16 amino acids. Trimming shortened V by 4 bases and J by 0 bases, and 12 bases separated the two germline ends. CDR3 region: CASSSRQAPNTGELFF. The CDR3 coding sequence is TGTGCCAGCAGCTCCAGACAGGCCCCGAACACCGGGGAGCTGTTTTTT.